Listed here are 27 T cell receptor beta chains from one sample, sequenced in a study of cytomegalovirus exposure and HLA in healthy donors. The PCR had 60 Vbeta and 13 Jbeta primers. Assay used: immunoSEQ multiplex PCR; TCRdb lists only in-frame clones, some missing. Of 150,000 or so clones listed, more than 70% are singletons. The source material was PBMCs. All receptors derive from a middle-aged man in good health and CMV-seronegative.

CDR3 coding DNA: TGCAGTGCTAGAAGGACAGTCGAAGCTTTCTTT. Translation: CSARRTVEAFF. V gene TRBV20-1 combines with J gene TRBJ1-1; tentatively, D is TRBD1 (6 bases). This CDR3 comprises 11 residues. V lost 2 bases and J lost 8, with 9 bases in between. Germline CDR1 and CDR2: DFQATT and SNEGSKA (reference sequence).

The chain couples TRBV6-4 to TRBJ2-3; no clear D. This CDR3 has 13 amino acids. Germline CDR1 and CDR2: MRHNA and SNTAGT. The germline V and J ends were trimmed by 4 bases and 2 bases, with 7 bases remaining between them. The chain's CDR3 is CASSVSFTDTQYF. As DNA, the CDR3 is TGTGCCAGCAGTGTTTCGTTCACAGATACGCAGTATTTT.

The genes are TRBV5-1 and TRBJ2-7, with D possibly matching TRBD1 (5 bases). The length of the CDR3 is 13 residues. CDR1 and CDR2 (germline): SGHRS, YFSETQ. Trimming cost V 3 bases and J 0 bases, with 7 bases left between them. The CDR3 is CASSSDSSYEQYF. In nucleotides, the CDR3 is TGCGCCAGCAGCTCAGACAGCTCCTACGAGCAGTACTTC.

This clone was counted a single time. V and J are TRBV5-4 and TRBJ2-7, with D possibly matching TRBD2 (6 bases). Trimming shortened V by 4 bases and J by 6 bases, and 17 bases separated the two germline ends. The germline gives CDR1 SGHNT, CDR2 YYREEE (reference sequence). The CDR3 is made up of 14 amino acids. The CDR3 is CASSGTGTVGEQYF. CDR3 coding DNA: TGTGCCAGCAGCGGGACTGGGACGGTGGGCGAGCAGTACTTC.

This clone was seen just once. The chain combines TRBV10-3 with TRBJ1-3; D gene ambiguous. Per germline, CDR1 ENHRY and CDR2 SYGVKD. The CDR3 consists of 15 residues. Deletions cut 3 bases from V and 1 base from J, with 10 bases between. DNA of the CDR3: TGTGCCATCAGTGACCTACCATCTTCTGGAAACACCATATATTTT. It encodes CAISDLPSSGNTIYF.

V is TRBV7-9 and J is TRBJ1-1, with 11 bases lining up with TRBD1. This CDR3 has 18 residues. Trimming removed 7 bases from V and 4 bases from J; junction bases left unmatched: 17. The germline V gene encodes CDR1 SEHNR and CDR2 FQNEAQ (reference sequence). Written as DNA, the CDR3 is TGTGCCAGCACAAATTCCGGGACAGGGGGTCTATTAGGCACTGAAGCTTTCTTT. This sequence encodes CASTNSGTGGLLGTEAFF.

This clone turned up a few times. The chain has TRBV7-8 and TRBJ1-2, with TRBD1 as a possible D gene (5 bases). The germline gives CDR1 SGHVS, CDR2 FQNEAQ. Between the trimmed V and J ends, which lost 6 bases and 8 bases, there was a span of 25 bases. The CDR3 consists of 16 residues. The CDR3, as DNA: TGTGCCAGCAGTCCACCGGGGGGGAGCGGAATTCGGGGCTACACCTTC. This sequence encodes CASSPPGGSGIRGYTF.

The rearrangement links TRBV12-5 to TRBJ2-1, with 9 bases matching TRBD2. Trimming cost V 0 bases and J 8 bases; bases outside gene matches: 5. The CDR3 has 15 amino acids. Germline V gene lookup returns CDR1 LGHNT and CDR2 FRNRAP. The CDR3 loop is CASGLVTRGGDEQFF. The CDR3 coding sequence is TGTGCTAGTGGTTTGGTTACGCGGGGGGGCGATGAGCAGTTCTTC.

The J gene is TRBJ2-1, the V gene TRBV12-5, with D hard to call. The germline V and J ends were trimmed by 0 bases and 9 bases, with 15 bases remaining between them. This CDR3 spans 15 amino acids. Germline CDR1 LGHNT, CDR2 FRNRAP. DNA for the CDR3: TGTGCTAGTGGTTTGGTTGTCGCTAGACCCGGTGAGCAGTTCTTC. Encoded protein: CASGLVVARPGEQFF.

This chain joins TRBV19 and TRBJ1-2, with 7 bases that match TRBD1. V was clipped by 9 bases and J by 7 bases; unmatched bases: 11. The CDR3 length is 13 residues. CDR1 and CDR2 from the germline V gene are LNHDA and SQIVND (reference sequence). In DNA form, the CDR3 reads TGTGCCAGCCAAGACAGGGATGGAAGTGGCTACACCTTC. Amino acids: CASQDRDGSGYTF.

The chain couples TRBV9 to TRBJ2-2; D might be TRBD2 (5 bases). This CDR3 is 15 amino acids long. V was trimmed by 0 bases and J by 4 bases, leaving 10 bases between them. Germline V gene lookup returns CDR1 SGDLS and CDR2 YYNGEE. CDR3 sequence: CASSVESGSTGELFF. The DNA for the CDR3 is TGTGCCAGCAGCGTAGAGTCGGGGTCCACCGGGGAGCTGTTTTTT. Drawing the rest from reference TRBV9 and TRBJ2-2, the complete variable domain is DSGVTQTPKHLITATGQRVTLRCSPRSGDLSVYWYQQSLDQGLQFLIQYYNGEERAKGNILERFSAQQFPDLHSELNLSSLELGDSALYFCASSVESGSTGELFFGEGSRLTVL.

The chain has TRBV5-3 and TRBJ1-5; a possible D gene is TRBD1 (5 bases). TRBV5-3 is marked as an open reading frame, function uncertain. The length of the CDR3 is 14 residues. Trimming stripped 2 bases from V and 2 bases from J, with 8 bases between. The chain's CDR3 is CARSFRGGNQPQHF. CDR3 bases: TGTGCCAGAAGCTTTCGGGGGGGCAATCAGCCCCAGCATTTT.

The chain combines TRBV7-3 with TRBJ1-1; D gene ambiguous. Trimming took 2 bases from V and 0 from J, leaving 10 bases between them. Germline V CDR1 and CDR2: SGHTA, FQGTGA. CDR3 length: 15 amino acids. CDR3 sequence reads: CASSLYQALNTEAFF. The CDR3 DNA reads as TGTGCCAGCAGCTTATATCAGGCTCTGAACACTGAAGCTTTCTTT. Complete variable domain (other parts from reference TRBV7-3 and TRBJ1-1): GAGVSQTPSNKVTEKGKYVELRCDPISGHTALYWYRQSLGQGPEFLIYFQGTGAADDSGLPNDRFFAVRPEGSVSTLKIQRTERGDSAVYLCASSLYQALNTEAFFGQGTRLTVV.

This chain links TRBV5-1 with TRBJ2-1, with 10 nucleotides matching TRBD2. The germline V gene encodes CDR1 SGHRS and CDR2 YFSETQ. CDR3 length: 15 residues. The V and J ends lost 0 bases and 7 bases, in that order; junction bases with no gene match: 4. The CDR3: CASSLVGTSDNEQFF. The CDR3 DNA sequence: TGCGCCAGCAGCTTGGTAGGGACTAGCGATAATGAGCAGTTCTTC.

CDR3 residues: CASSPRTGEAYGYTF. The CDR3, as DNA: TGTGCCAGCAGTCCCCGGACAGGGGAGGCATATGGCTACACCTTC. The V gene is TRBV6-6, the J gene TRBJ1-2; 9 bases are shared with TRBD1. Germline V gene data show CDR1 as MNHNY and CDR2 as SVGAGI (reference sequence). V lost 5 bases, J lost 5 bases, and 9 bases stayed unmatched. This CDR3 has 15 amino acids.

The genes are TRBV25-1 and TRBJ1-4; maybe TRBD1 (6 bases). CDR3 length: 13 residues. Trimming removed 3 bases at V and 4 bases at J, with 6 bases between. The germline V gene encodes CDR1 MGHDK and CDR2 SYGVNS. In DNA, the CDR3 is TGTGCCAGCAGTGAGGACAGTAATGAAAAACTGTTTTTT. Protein: CASSEDSNEKLFF.

This clone was found once. The gene calls are TRBV5-1 and TRBJ2-5; tentative D call: TRBD2 (7 bases). The CDR3 is 15 amino acids. Germline V CDR1 and CDR2: SGHRS, YFSETQ. With 7 bases removed from V and 0 bases from J, the gap between germline ends came to 16 bases. CDR3 nucleotide sequence: TGCGCCAGCCGGGGGGCGGTTCTAAACCAAGAGACCCAGTACTTC. This translates into CASRGAVLNQETQYF.

This clone was counted only a few times. The chain couples TRBV6-4 to TRBJ2-3, with 13 positions matching TRBD2. The CDR3 runs to 16 residues. V dropped 4 bases and J dropped 2; count of bases not matched to a gene: 3. CDR1 is MRHNA, CDR2 SNTAGT, per germline. Here the CDR3 DNA reads TGTGCCAGCAGTGGGACTAGCGGGGGACCCACAGATACGCAGTATTTT. As protein: CASSGTSGGPTDTQYF.

Note on this clone: The missing conserved phenylalanine or tryptophan at the end of this CDR3 makes a read error likely. This chain links TRBV7-3 with TRBJ1-4, with 9 bases fitting TRBD1. Germline CDR1 reads SGHTA; CDR2 reads FQGTGA. V shed 0 bases and J 4 bases; nucleotides not matched to a gene: 3. The CDR3 is 16 residues long. CDR3 nucleotides: TGTGCCAGCAGCTTAACCGGGACAGGGCTTAATGAAAAACTGTTTGTT. This gives the protein CASSLTGTGLNEKLFV.

V is TRBV15 and J is TRBJ2-1; D is undetermined. Germline V gives CDR1 LNHNV, CDR2 YYDKDF (reference sequence). V was clipped by 1 base and J by 6 bases, with 7 bases between them. The CDR3 has 13 amino acids. CDR3 DNA sequence: TGTGCCACCAGCAGAGGGCAGTCCAATGAGCAGTTCTTC. This gives the protein CATSRGQSNEQFF.

Of note for this clone: Additional DNA sequences in this sample encode the identical CDR3. The V call is TRBV28, the J call TRBJ2-5, with 7 bases fitting TRBD1. Germline CDR1 reads MDHEN; CDR2 reads SYDVKM. Losses at the gene ends were 6 bases for V and 1 base for J; bases not matched to a gene: 2. The CDR3 is 13 amino acids. The CDR3 DNA follows: TGTGCCAGCAGCCGACAGGGCCAAGAGACCCAGTACTTC. This sequence encodes CASSRQGQETQYF.

The chain uses TRBV5-4 and TRBJ2-2; D may be TRBD2 (7 bases). Trimming took off 4 bases at V and 5 bases at J, with 27 bases between the two ends. This CDR3 is 19 amino acids long. CDR1 is SGHNT and CDR2 is YYREEE in the germline V gene (reference sequence). For the CDR3, the DNA is TGTGCCAGCAGCCCACCTTGGGGGGGGCAACCCTTGGGGACCGGGGAGCTGTTTTTT. Translating it yields CASSPPWGGQPLGTGELFF.

The chain couples TRBV27 to TRBJ1-1; a possible D gene is TRBD1 (5 bases). The CDR3 has 14 residues. The germline V and J ends were trimmed by 2 bases and 4 bases, with 11 bases remaining between them. The germline gives CDR1 MNHEY, CDR2 SMNVEV (reference sequence). CDR3 in amino acids: CASSLGAGGTEAFF. DNA of the CDR3: TGTGCCAGCAGTTTAGGGGCCGGGGGCACTGAAGCTTTCTTT.

Points on this clone: Other DNA variants within this sample encode the same CDR3. This chain links TRBV5-1 with TRBJ1-1; D is ambiguous. The CDR3 runs 13 residues. Germline CDR1 and CDR2: SGHRS and YFSETQ. The V and J ends lost 4 bases and 5 bases respectively, with 12 bases between them. The CDR3 DNA reads as TGCGCCAGCAGCGGTGGGAGTTGGACTGAAGCTTTCTTT. Encoded protein: CASSGGSWTEAFF. The full variable domain, rest sourced from reference TRBV5-1 and TRBJ1-1, is KAGVTQTPRYLIKTRGQQVTLSCSPISGHRSVSWYQQTPGQGLQFLFEYFSETQRNKGNFPGRFSGRQFSNSRSEMNVSTLELGDSALYLCASSGGSWTEAFFGQGTRLTVV.

V usage is TRBV15 and J usage is TRBJ2-7; the D gene is possibly TRBD1 (8 bases). The CDR3 covers 15 residues. The germline CDR1 and CDR2 sequences are LNHNV and YYDKDF (reference sequence). V lost 3 bases and J lost 6, with 18 bases in between. The CDR3 protein is CATSSRAGQATEQYF. The CDR3, as DNA: TGTGCCACCAGCAGTAGAGCGGGACAGGCGACCGAGCAGTACTTC.

The CDR3 DNA is TGTGCCAGTGTAGGAACAGGGTCGGGTGAGCAGTTCTTC. Its protein is CASVGTGSGEQFF. The V and J genes are TRBV2 and TRBJ2-1; D might be TRBD1 (6 bases). In germline, CDR1 is SNHLY, CDR2 FYNNEI. This CDR3 has 13 amino acids. Between the trimmed V and J ends, which lost 9 bases and 9 bases, there was a span of 18 bases. Based on the CDR3 plus reference TRBV2 and TRBJ2-1, the full variable domain is EPEVTQTPSHQVTQMGQEVILRCVPISNHLYFYWYRQILGQKVEFLVSFYNNEISEKSEIFDDQFSVERPDGSNFTLKIRSTKLEDSAMYFCASVGTGSGEQFFGPGTRLTVL.

The chain recombines TRBV5-1 with TRBJ2-2, with TRBD2 identical over 7 bases. The J segment lost 6 bases and the V segment lost 3 bases, leaving 17 bases of the junction unmatched. The CDR3 runs to 18 residues. Germline assignment: CDR1 SGHRS and CDR2 YFSETQ. The chain's CDR3 is CASSWLPWGSGSSGELFF. The CDR3 coding sequence is TGCGCCAGCAGCTGGCTCCCTTGGGGTAGCGGGTCTTCCGGGGAGCTGTTTTTT.